Below, 10 T cell receptor beta chains from the same sample are listed, as sequenced in a study of T-cell reconstitution after alpha-beta-depleted transplantation in children. Unique molecular identifiers were incorporated into the prepared TCRbeta library. Using its own MiXCR run on the PCR reads, TCRdb lists one record per CDR3 protein. The sample consists of about 580,000 distinct CDR3 sequences, roughly 23% of them appearing once. Material: PBMCs, mostly from graft donor cells, obtained 360 days after TCRalphabeta/CD19-depleted stem cell transplant. The receptors shown here come from a boy under two years old who had a stem cell transplant for acute myeloid leukemia, so the T cells may come from the graft donor.

The J gene is TRBJ1-5, the V gene TRBV28; D remains ambiguous. Germline lookup yields CDR1 MDHEN and CDR2 SYDVKM. The CDR3 is 15 amino acids. The germline V and J ends were trimmed by 2 bases and 0 bases, with 8 bases remaining between them. The CDR3 region has the DNA TGTGCCAGCAGTTTACGACACTATAGCAATCAGCCCCAGCATTTT. Translation: CASSLRHYSNQPQHF.

This clonotype appeared once. The chain has TRBV6-2 or TRBV6-3 and TRBJ2-5, with 9 bases matching TRBD1. CDR3 length equals 18 residues. J gave up 2 bases and V 2 bases, and 12 bases lay outside the gene matches. Per the germline V gene, CDR1 is MNHEY and CDR2 is SVGEGT. Here the CDR3 DNA reads TGTGCCAGCAGTTACCCCTTCGAGGACAGGGGTCTGCAAGAGACCCAGTACTTC. Its protein product is CASSYPFEDRGLQETQYF.

This clonotype was observed at least ten times. The rearrangement links TRBV5-6 to TRBJ1-4; D ambiguous. V was trimmed by 2 bases and J by 6 bases, leaving 8 bases between them. This CDR3 spans 13 amino acids. Germline V gene sequence: CDR1 SGHDT, CDR2 YYEEEE. CDR3 in DNA: TGTGCCAGCAGCTTTTCCGGAGATGAAAAACTGTTTTTT. Protein sequence: CASSFSGDEKLFF.

The chain joins TRBV7-2 to TRBJ2-1; TRBD2 aligns across 8 bases. Germline CDR1 and CDR2: SGHTA and FQGNSA. This CDR3 is built from 16 residues. J lost 7 bases, V lost 4 bases, and 12 bases had no gene match. Here the CDR3 reads CASSSSGGRGWNEQFF. The CDR3 nucleotides read TGTGCCAGCAGCTCCAGCGGGGGCCGGGGGTGGAATGAGCAGTTCTTC.

CDR3 residues: CSASSPLAGATEAFF. The CDR3 DNA reads as TGCAGTGCTAGTTCCCCCCTGGCAGGAGCCACTGAAGCTTTCTTT. This rearrangement joins TRBV20-1 to TRBJ1-1; no clear D gene. The CDR3 runs 15 residues. The V gene lost 3 bases and the J gene lost 4 bases, with 18 bases spanning the gap. CDR1 and CDR2 (germline): DFQATT, SNEGSKA (reference sequence).

This clonotype was observed a few times. The gene calls are TRBV2 and TRBJ2-5; 8 bases match TRBD2. Losses at the gene ends were 5 bases for V and 5 bases for J; bases not matched to a gene: 4. The CDR3 is 13 residues long. Germline-derived CDR1 and CDR2 are SNHLY and FYNNEI. CDR3: CASSPGTRETQYF. The CDR3 DNA reads as TGTGCCAGCAGTCCCGGGACTAGGGAGACCCAGTACTTC.

The V gene is TRBV20-1, the J gene TRBJ2-5; 9 bases line up with TRBD2. Germline assignment: CDR1 DFQATT and CDR2 SNEGSKA (reference sequence). This CDR3 is 16 amino acids long. Germline trimming cut 6 bases from V and 3 bases from J; bases unmatched to any gene: 14. The CDR3 sequence is CSASAYLSGGKETQYF. As DNA, the CDR3 is TGCAGTGCCTCAGCATACCTTAGCGGGGGTAAAGAGACCCAGTACTTC.

This clonotype was seen at least ten times. The chain joins TRBV28 to TRBJ2-4, with TRBD1 identical over 11 bases. V trimming: 6 bases; J trimming: 5 bases; junction bases outside the gene matches: 12. In germline, CDR1 is MDHEN, CDR2 SYDVKM. This CDR3 contains 17 residues. Here the CDR3 DNA reads TGTGCCAGCAGAACCAACCCGGACAGGGGGCTGGAAAACATTCAGTACTTC. Protein sequence: CASRTNPDRGLENIQYF.

This clonotype has at least ten counts. V usage is TRBV6-2 or TRBV6-3 and J usage is TRBJ2-2; the D is unclear. CDR1 MNHEY and CDR2 SVGEGT come from the germline V gene. CDR3 size: 12 residues. Trimming left V 2 bases short and J 7 bases short, with 5 bases between. The CDR3 loop reads CASSYGVGELFF. The CDR3 DNA is TGTGCCAGCAGTTACGGGGTCGGGGAGCTGTTTTTT.

This chain joins TRBV20-1 and TRBJ2-3; the match to TRBD2 covers 7 bases. The CDR3 loop spans 15 amino acids. The germline V gene encodes CDR1 DFQATT and CDR2 SNEGSKA (reference sequence). Losses at the gene ends were 0 bases for V and 4 bases for J; bases not matched to a gene: 7. The CDR3 DNA reads as TGCAGTGCTAGAGACGGGGCGGGGGTTCCAGATACGCAGTATTTT. Protein: CSARDGAGVPDTQYF.